This entry lists 19 T cell receptor beta chains sequenced from one sample in a study of blood T cell repertoires in COVID-19. Here immunoSEQ multiplex PCR was the method, and the copy in TCRdb shows in-frame clones only, minus some. The sample contains 66,000 or so clones, around four fifths of which appear only once. What was sequenced was peripheral blood. Every receptor here comes from a human donor in a cohort sampled during active COVID-19.

The V call is TRBV7-9, the J call TRBJ2-1; no reliable D call. There are 14 residues in the CDR3. Germline V CDR1 and CDR2: SEHNR, FQNEAQ (reference sequence). V lost 3 bases to trimming and J lost 5 bases, with 11 bases between them. In nucleotides, the CDR3 is TGTGCCAGCAGCTTGACGGTGACTCACAATGAGCAGTTCTTC. Amino acid sequence: CASSLTVTHNEQFF. The full variable domain, completed using reference TRBV7-9 and TRBJ2-1, is DTGVSQNPRHKITKRGQNVTFRCDPISEHNRLYWYRQTLGQGPEFLTYFQNEAQLEKSRLLSDRFSAERPKGSFSTLEIQRTEQGDSAMYLCASSLTVTHNEQFFGPGTRLTVL.

The V gene is TRBV6-1, the J gene TRBJ2-1; TRBD2 matches 7 bases. The V gene's germline CDR1 is MNHNS and CDR2 SASEGT. The CDR3 totals 16 residues. Losses at the gene ends were 4 bases for V and 9 bases for J; bases not matched to a gene: 15. The CDR3 sequence: CASSVTSSSGKIEQFF. DNA for the CDR3: TGTGCCAGCAGTGTGACGTCTTCGAGCGGGAAGATTGAGCAGTTCTTC.

The V call is TRBV5-6, the J call TRBJ1-2; D remains unclear. The CDR3 has 12 amino acids. Germline CDR1 is SGHDT and CDR2 is YYEEEE. Trimming took off 2 bases at V and 6 bases at J, with 8 bases between the two ends. The CDR3 is CASSFTGNGYTF. The CDR3 DNA reads TGTGCCAGCAGCTTTACCGGGAATGGCTACACCTTC. The variable domain in full, completed from reference TRBV5-6 and TRBJ1-2, reads DAGVTQSPTHLIKTRGQQVTLRCSPKSGHDTVSWYQQALGQGPQFIFQYYEEEERQRGNFPDRFSGHQFPNYSSELNVNALLLGDSALYLCASSFTGNGYTFGSGTRLTVV.

This clone was found a few times. The chain recombines TRBV28 with TRBJ1-1; D uncertain. The V gene's germline CDR1 is MDHEN and CDR2 SYDVKM. V was pared by 8 bases and J by 3 bases, with 10 bases between. The CDR3 loop spans 12 amino acids. The CDR3 loop reads CASLNGDTEAFF. CDR3 nucleotide sequence: TGTGCCAGCCTGAACGGGGACACTGAAGCTTTCTTT.

J is TRBJ2-7 and V is TRBV28; D might be TRBD2 (6 bases). The V gene's germline CDR1 is MDHEN and CDR2 SYDVKM. The CDR3 has 15 residues. The V end lost 9 bases, the J end lost 5 bases, and 23 bases lay between the germline ends. In DNA form, the CDR3 reads TGTGCCAGTAATCCGCCGGGGGAATCCCTAGACGAGCAGTACTTC. Translating it yields CASNPPGESLDEQYF.

This sequence joins TRBV5-1 and TRBJ2-7; no clear D. Trimming removed 4 bases from V and 2 bases from J, with 13 bases in between. There are 14 residues in the CDR3. Germline CDR1 SGHRS, CDR2 YFSETQ. The CDR3 protein is CASSRGAPPYEQYF. The CDR3 bases are TGCGCCAGCAGCCGCGGAGCACCCCCCTACGAGCAGTACTTC.

The chain has TRBV6-2 or TRBV6-3 and TRBJ2-6; 8 bases are shared with TRBD1. The germline V gene has CDR1 MNHEY and CDR2 SVGEGT. The junction had 11 bases not matched to a gene; V was cut back by 5 bases and J by 2 bases. The CDR3 sequence is 18 residues long. The CDR3 coding sequence is TGTGCCAGCAGTGCCCCGGGACAGGCCCTAACTGGGGCCAACGTCCTGACTTTC. Protein product: CASSAPGQALTGANVLTF.

The chain has TRBV6-5 and TRBJ2-1; 7 bases are shared with TRBD2. This CDR3 has 13 amino acids. Germline V gene data show CDR1 as MNHEY and CDR2 as SVGAGI. V was pared by 6 bases and J by 5 bases, with 4 bases of the junction left unmatched. CDR3 bases: TGTGCCAGCAGGACCACTAGCGACAATGAGCAGTTCTTC. Encoded protein: CASRTTSDNEQFF.

The chain is built from TRBV25-1 and TRBJ2-7; 11 positions match TRBD2. The CDR3 length is 16 residues. Germline V CDR1 and CDR2: MGHDK, SYGVNS. Trimming removed 1 base from V and 2 bases from J; junction bases left unmatched: 4. CDR3 amino acids: CASSESGTSGTYEQYF. CDR3 coding DNA: TGTGCCAGCAGTGAATCCGGGACTAGCGGCACCTACGAGCAGTACTTC.

This sequence joins TRBV3-1 (or the pseudogene TRBV3-2) and TRBJ2-7; TRBD1 might be the D (9 bases). Trimming removed 2 bases at V and 1 base at J, with 15 bases between. The length of the CDR3 is 16 residues. Per the germline V gene, CDR1 is LGHDT and CDR2 is YNNKEL (reference sequence). CDR3 sequence reads: CASSQSGGTGSYEQYF. The CDR3 bases are TGTGCCAGCAGCCAATCGGGAGGGACAGGGTCCTACGAGCAGTACTTC.

V usage is TRBV7-2 and J usage is TRBJ1-4; D is perhaps TRBD1 (6 bases). This CDR3 contains 14 residues. The ends were cut back, 1 base at V and 8 bases at J, with 11 bases in the middle. Germline CDR1 is SGHTA and CDR2 is FQGNSA. CDR3 in amino acids: CASSLDRVGEKLFF. The CDR3 coding sequence is TGTGCCAGCAGCTTAGACAGGGTAGGGGAAAAACTGTTTTTT.

The V gene is TRBV4-1, the J gene TRBJ2-3; TRBD1 is a possible D gene (5 bases). CDR1 and CDR2 (germline): MGHRA, YSYEKL. Trimming took 3 bases from V and 6 from J, leaving 13 bases between them. The CDR3 extends over 14 amino acids. The CDR3 sequence is CASSQGRNKDTQYF. The CDR3 coding sequence is TGCGCCAGCAGCCAGGGGCGGAACAAGGATACGCAGTATTTT.

This clone appeared a single time. The chain links TRBV5-1 to TRBJ2-3; 11 nucleotides line up with TRBD2. CDR1 is SGHRS, CDR2 YFSETQ, per germline. J lost 1 base, V lost 0 bases, and 1 base had no gene match. The CDR3 has 16 amino acids. Here the CDR3 reads CASSLVLAGGTDTQYF. CDR3 in DNA: TGCGCCAGCAGCTTGGTACTAGCGGGAGGCACAGATACGCAGTATTTT.

The chain combines TRBV2 with TRBJ2-5; 8 bases are shared with TRBD2. The germline V gene encodes CDR1 SNHLY and CDR2 FYNNEI. V shed 2 bases, J shed 7 bases, and the junction held 15 bases outside the gene matches. The CDR3 loop spans 17 amino acids. The CDR3 sequence is CASSENPSGSPGGTQYF. The CDR3 nucleotides are TGTGCCAGCAGTGAAAATCCCAGCGGGAGCCCCGGGGGGACCCAGTACTTC.

The chain combines TRBV3-1 (or the pseudogene TRBV3-2) with TRBJ2-7; 10 nucleotides match TRBD1. Trimming at V came to 0 bases and at J to 0 bases, leaving 5 bases not matched to a gene. Germline CDR1 LGHDT, CDR2 YNNKEL (reference sequence). There are 17 residues in the CDR3. The DNA for the CDR3 is TGTGCCAGCAGCCAAGAACCAGGGACAGGGGTCTCCTACGAGCAGTACTTC. Protein: CASSQEPGTGVSYEQYF.

The chain uses TRBV3-1 (or the pseudogene TRBV3-2) and TRBJ1-3, with 10 bases identical to TRBD1. The V gene's germline CDR1 is LGHDT and CDR2 YNNKEL (reference sequence). The CDR3 is made up of 16 amino acids. The V and J ends lost 2 bases and 0 bases, in that order; junction bases with no gene match: 1. For the CDR3, the DNA is TGTGCCAGCAGCCAAAGGACAGGGGGCTCTGGAAACACCATATATTTT. Its translation: CASSQRTGGSGNTIYF.

This chain uses TRBV6-5 with TRBJ1-5; 9 bases map to TRBD1. CDR1 MNHEY and CDR2 SVGAGI come from the germline V gene. The V and J ends lost 5 bases and 5 bases, in that order; junction bases with no gene match: 7. This CDR3 contains 15 residues. CDR3 in amino acids: CASSNSGTGYQPQHF. The CDR3 bases are TGTGCCAGCAGTAATTCCGGGACAGGGTATCAGCCCCAGCATTTT.

As to this clone: One base away lies a much larger clone, so this may be a sequencing read error. V is TRBV10-3 and J is TRBJ2-1; a weak D match, TRBD2 (6 bases). The CDR3 is made up of 11 amino acids. CDR1 is ENHRY and CDR2 is SYGVKD in the germline V gene. V lost 4 bases, J lost 9 bases, and 7 bases lay in between. In DNA, the CDR3 is TGTGCCATCAGTGTCGGGAGTGAGCAGTTCTTC. This translates into CAISVGSEQFF.

The CDR3 loop is CASSLALGDRNTEAFF. CDR3 nucleotide sequence: TGTGCCAGCAGCTTAGCGTTGGGGGACAGGAACACTGAAGCTTTCTTT. The V and J genes are TRBV11-1 and TRBJ1-1; 7 bases line up with TRBD1. CDR1 is SGHAT and CDR2 is FQDESV in the germline V gene (reference sequence). The CDR3 runs to 16 residues. V dropped 0 bases and J dropped 1; count of bases not matched to a gene: 5.